One sample yielded the 17 T cell receptor beta chains listed below, sequenced in a study of blood T cell repertoires in COVID-19. TCRdb's copy holds only in-frame clones and misses some; the assay was immunoSEQ multiplex PCR. This sample has roughly 87,000 clones, with 85% to 90% found just once. Sequencing used peripheral blood. These TCRs come from a woman aged 80 or over with active COVID-19.

As DNA, the CDR3 is TGTGCCAGCAGCGCCCAGACGGGAGGGCGTTTCGGTGAGCAGTTCTTC. It is translated as CASSAQTGGRFGEQFF. The rearrangement uses TRBV7-3 and TRBJ2-1, with 8 nucleotides matching TRBD2. CDR1 and CDR2 (germline): SGHTA, FQGTGA. The CDR3 has 16 residues. V dropped 5 bases and J dropped 9; count of bases not matched to a gene: 15.

J is TRBJ2-5 and V is TRBV19, with 14 bases matching TRBD2. CDR1 LNHDA and CDR2 SQIVND come from the germline V gene (reference sequence). This CDR3 has 19 amino acids. Trimming took 3 bases from V and 5 from J; bases not matched to a gene: 14. CDR3 region: CASSIGRLAGGLQPETQYF. CDR3 nucleotide sequence: TGTGCCAGTAGTATTGGGCGACTAGCGGGAGGGCTTCAACCGGAGACCCAGTACTTC.

The chain couples TRBV14 to TRBJ2-1; the D gene is possibly TRBD2 (5 bases). Trimming took off 4 bases at V and 2 bases at J, with 18 bases between the two ends. Germline CDR1 reads SGHDN; CDR2 reads FVKESK. The length of the CDR3 is 17 residues. The CDR3 spells CASSLSRRGPTYNEQFF. The CDR3, as DNA: TGTGCCAGCAGCCTATCCAGACGAGGGCCTACCTACAATGAGCAGTTCTTC.

The chain uses TRBV18 and TRBJ2-5; D gene unclear. In germline, CDR1 is KGHSH, CDR2 LQKENI. This CDR3 has 14 residues. Trimming pared 3 bases from V and 1 base from J, leaving 9 bases between. The CDR3 nucleotides are TGTGCCAGCTCACCCTCCTCAGGCCAAGAGACCCAGTACTTC. Residues: CASSPSSGQETQYF.

The V gene is TRBV6-5, the J gene TRBJ2-6; the match to TRBD2 covers 7 bases. The CDR3 sequence is 15 residues long. V gave up 7 bases and J gave up 2 bases; unmatched junction bases: 5. Germline V gene sequence: CDR1 MNHEY, CDR2 SVGAGI. The chain's CDR3 is CASKYRGAGANVLTF. The CDR3 DNA follows: TGTGCCAGCAAGTACCGGGGGGCTGGGGCCAACGTCCTGACTTTC.

The V and J genes are TRBV28 and TRBJ2-7; TRBD1 aligns across 7 bases. The CDR3 sequence is 15 residues long. CDR1 MDHEN and CDR2 SYDVKM come from the germline V gene. V was pared by 3 bases and J by 3 bases, with 8 bases of the junction left unmatched. CDR3 bases: TGTGCCAGCAGTTTCCCTAAGGGACAGCGCTACGAGCAGTACTTC. This encodes CASSFPKGQRYEQYF.

The V gene is TRBV10-3, the J gene TRBJ2-6; 7 bases map to TRBD1. Trimming removed 3 bases from V and 4 bases from J; junction bases left unmatched: 3. The germline CDR1 and CDR2 sequences are ENHRY and SYGVKD. The CDR3 is 15 residues long. The CDR3 bases are TGTGCCATCAGTGATACAGGGGCGGGGGCCAACGTCCTGACTTTC. Amino acid sequence: CAISDTGAGANVLTF.

V usage is TRBV5-4 and J usage is TRBJ2-5, with D possibly matching TRBD2 (6 bases). In germline, CDR1 is SGHNT, CDR2 YYREEE (reference sequence). The CDR3 runs to 16 residues. The germline V and J ends were trimmed by 0 bases and 5 bases, with 17 bases remaining between them. CDR3 in amino acids: CASSLDLARRGETQYF. CDR3 DNA: TGTGCCAGCAGCTTGGACCTAGCCCGACGGGGGGAGACCCAGTACTTC.

The V call is TRBV27, the J call TRBJ1-3, with no clear D. V was pared by 1 base and J by 0 bases, with 13 bases between. CDR1 MNHEY and CDR2 SMNVEV come from the germline V gene (reference sequence). This CDR3 region has 17 residues. CDR3 in DNA: TGTGCCAGCAGTTTATGGTGGCGGGTTTTCTCTGGAAACACCATATATTTT. Translation gives CASSLWWRVFSGNTIYF.

The chain carries TRBV6-5 and TRBJ1-2; possible D gene TRBD1, 5 bases. V dropped 2 bases and J dropped 4 bases, with 11 bases sitting between them. CDR3 length equals 14 residues. Germline CDR1 and CDR2: MNHEY and SVGAGI. CDR3: CASSYGQAFYGYTF. For the CDR3, the DNA is TGTGCCAGCAGTTACGGACAAGCCTTCTATGGCTACACCTTC.

The chain links TRBV30 to TRBJ2-3; 12 bases map to TRBD2. CDR3 length: 18 amino acids. The germline V gene has CDR1 GTSNPN and CDR2 SVGIG (reference sequence). V lost 1 base and J lost 0; bases outside the gene matches: 8. DNA of the CDR3: TGTGCCTGGAGTGGGCCTCTAGCGGGAGGGCGTAGCACAGATACGCAGTATTTT. It encodes CAWSGPLAGGRSTDTQYF.

The J gene is TRBJ2-3, the V gene TRBV5-4, with TRBD1 matching 8 bases. The length of the CDR3 is 15 residues. V shed 0 bases and J 4 bases; nucleotides not matched to a gene: 4. The germline CDR1 and CDR2 sequences are SGHNT and YYREEE (reference sequence). For the CDR3, the DNA is TGTGCCAGCAGCTTGGAAACAGGGGGAGCAGATACGCAGTATTTT. Translation: CASSLETGGADTQYF.

The chain couples TRBV4-2 to TRBJ2-5, with TRBD2 identical over 8 bases. CDR1 and CDR2 (germline): LGHNA, YNFKEQ. There are 15 residues in the CDR3. Trimming at V came to 1 base and at J to 5 bases, leaving 6 bases not matched to a gene. The CDR3 region is CASSQVGPSGETQYF. DNA of the CDR3: TGTGCCAGCAGCCAAGTGGGACCTAGCGGGGAGACCCAGTACTTC.

The chain is built from TRBV28 and TRBJ2-7; possibly TRBD1 for D (5 bases). There are 10 residues in the CDR3. Germline CDR1 MDHEN, CDR2 SYDVKM. Trimming stripped 10 bases from V and 6 bases from J, with 10 bases between. CDR3 DNA sequence: TGTGCCACCCAGGGTCTCGAGCAGTACTTC. This gives the protein CATQGLEQYF.

CDR3 sequence: CAWSARQGALSTEAFF. CDR3 nucleotide sequence: TGTGCCTGGAGTGCAAGACAGGGGGCTTTGAGCACTGAAGCTTTCTTT. V and J are TRBV30 and TRBJ1-1; TRBD1 matches at 10 bases. Germline-derived CDR1 and CDR2 are GTSNPN and SVGIG (reference sequence). With 1 base clipped from V and 4 bases from J, the junction kept 9 bases outside the gene matches. The length of the CDR3 is 16 residues.

The gene calls are TRBV7-2 and TRBJ2-5; 14 nucleotides line up with TRBD2. The CDR3 runs to 17 residues. The germline V gene has CDR1 SGHTA and CDR2 FQGNSA. The junction had 7 bases not matched to a gene; V was cut back by 0 bases and J by 7 bases. CDR3 nucleotide sequence: TGTGCCAGCAGCTTAGCGCAGACTAGCGGGAGGGCCCGGACCCAGTACTTC. It encodes CASSLAQTSGRARTQYF. Full variable domain (rest looked up from reference TRBV7-2 and TRBJ2-5): GAGVSQSPSNKVTEKGKDVELRCDPISGHTALYWYRQSLGQGLEFLIYFQGNSAPDKSGLPSDRFSAERTGGSVSTLTIQRTQQEDSAVYLCASSLAQTSGRARTQYFGPGTRLLVL.

The rearrangement links TRBV18 to TRBJ2-7, with a tentative D call TRBD1 (5 bases). Germline V gene sequence: CDR1 KGHSH, CDR2 LQKENI. The CDR3 covers 15 residues. With 1 base removed from V and 2 bases from J, the gap between germline ends came to 12 bases. This chain's CDR3 is CASSPRRGQPYEQYF. The DNA of the CDR3 is TGTGCCAGCTCACCACGAAGGGGCCAACCCTACGAGCAGTACTTC.